Listed below are T cell receptor beta chains from one sample, sequenced in a study of OX40 agonist ivuxolimab in advanced cancers. Assay: immunoSEQ multiplex PCR; the TCRdb copy retains only in-frame clones and omits some. The table includes 74,000 or so clones, roughly 91% detected once. The sample was CD4+ or CD8+ T cells sorted from blood, taken in a trial of the OX40 agonist ivuxolimab. Source of these receptors: an adult with an advanced solid tumor such as melanoma, head and neck, liver or kidney cancer. Both conserved end residues are part of each CDR3. Fields, in order: D gene, J gene, V gene, clone size, CDR3 protein, CDR3 DNA. D genes are given only for firm matches. The size field is filled for only some rows; it gives once, few, many or a size class.

d_call: TRBD1
j_call: TRBJ1-2
v_call: TRBV6-6
clone_size: once
cdr3_aa: CASSRDSRYGYTF
cdr3_nt: TGTGCCAGCAGCCGGGACAGCCGTTATGGCTACACCTTC

d_call: -
j_call: TRBJ1-4
v_call: TRBV7-8
clone_size: -
cdr3_aa: CASSFGQNTEKLFF
cdr3_nt: TGTGCCAGCAGCTTCGGACAGAATACTGAAAAACTGTTTTTT

d_call: TRBD1
j_call: TRBJ2-7
v_call: TRBV7-2
clone_size: -
cdr3_aa: CASSQRTGEPYEQYF
cdr3_nt: TGTGCCAGCAGCCAAAGGACAGGGGAACCTTACGAGCAGTACTTC

d_call: TRBD1
j_call: TRBJ2-7
v_call: TRBV29-1
clone_size: -
cdr3_aa: CSAIPGQNSYEQYF
cdr3_nt: TGCAGCGCTATCCCGGGACAGAACTCCTACGAGCAGTACTTC

d_call: -
j_call: TRBJ2-3
v_call: TRBV20-1
clone_size: -
cdr3_aa: CSAQQDNTQYF
cdr3_nt: TGCAGTGCTCAACAGGATAATACGCAGTATTTT

d_call: -
j_call: TRBJ2-5
v_call: TRBV5-1
clone_size: -
cdr3_aa: CASSSGIQETQYF
cdr3_nt: TGCGCCAGCTCAAGCGGTATCCAAGAGACCCAGTACTTC

d_call: TRBD1
j_call: TRBJ2-5
v_call: TRBV5-1
clone_size: -
cdr3_aa: CASSLAGQGEETQYF
cdr3_nt: TGCGCCAGCAGCTTGGCGGGACAGGGTGAAGAGACCCAGTACTTC

d_call: -
j_call: TRBJ2-7
v_call: TRBV13
clone_size: -
cdr3_aa: CASSYRDTFYEQYF
cdr3_nt: TGTGCCAGCAGCTACAGGGACACCTTCTACGAGCAGTACTTC

d_call: TRBD2
j_call: TRBJ2-5
v_call: TRBV7-2
clone_size: -
cdr3_aa: CASSPPGGAQTQYF
cdr3_nt: TGTGCCAGCAGCCCACCGGGGGGGGCCCAGACCCAGTACTTC

d_call: TRBD1
j_call: TRBJ1-2
v_call: TRBV28
clone_size: -
cdr3_aa: CASSSGTDYGYTF
cdr3_nt: TGTGCCAGCAGTTCGGGGACAGATTATGGCTACACCTTC

d_call: -
j_call: TRBJ2-5
v_call: TRBV29-1
clone_size: -
cdr3_aa: CSGRSGVETQYF
cdr3_nt: TGCAGCGGTAGGAGTGGCGTCGAGACCCAGTACTTC

d_call: TRBD1
j_call: TRBJ2-3
v_call: TRBV28
clone_size: once
cdr3_aa: CASSASQGVGLTDTQYF
cdr3_nt: TGTGCCAGCAGTGCATCACAGGGGGTGGGGCTCACAGATACGCAGTATTTT

d_call: -
j_call: TRBJ2-3
v_call: TRBV5-1
clone_size: -
cdr3_aa: CASSLGPPTDTQYF
cdr3_nt: TGCGCCAGCAGCTTGGGACCACCCACAGATACGCAGTATTTT

d_call: -
j_call: TRBJ2-1
v_call: TRBV27
clone_size: once
cdr3_aa: CASSLDSGSYNEQFF
cdr3_nt: TGTGCCAGCAGTTTGGACAGCGGCTCCTACAATGAGCAGTTCTTC

d_call: -
j_call: TRBJ1-3
v_call: TRBV6-6
clone_size: -
cdr3_aa: CASKQTGTSGNTIYF
cdr3_nt: TGTGCCAGCAAGCAGACCGGGACCTCTGGAAACACCATATATTTT

d_call: TRBD1
j_call: TRBJ2-5
v_call: TRBV5-1
clone_size: -
cdr3_aa: CASSSTGEETQYF
cdr3_nt: TGCGCCAGCAGCTCGACAGGGGAAGAGACCCAGTACTTC

d_call: TRBD1
j_call: TRBJ2-5
v_call: TRBV18
clone_size: -
cdr3_aa: CASSPKSSGGETQYF
cdr3_nt: TGTGCCAGCTCACCGAAGTCATCAGGGGGAGAGACCCAGTACTTC

d_call: -
j_call: TRBJ2-3
v_call: TRBV29-1
clone_size: -
cdr3_aa: CSSRKDTDTQYF
cdr3_nt: TGCAGCTCACGAAAGGACACAGATACGCAGTATTTT

d_call: TRBD1
j_call: TRBJ1-2
v_call: TRBV28
clone_size: -
cdr3_aa: CASSPAHGTGGGQTNYGYTF
cdr3_nt: TGTGCCAGCAGTCCTGCCCACGGGACAGGGGGCGGGCAGACTAACTATGGCTACACCTTC

d_call: -
j_call: TRBJ2-5
v_call: TRBV5-6
clone_size: -
cdr3_aa: CASSLASGLRETQYF
cdr3_nt: TGTGCCAGCAGCTTGGCCTCGGGACTGCGGGAGACCCAGTACTTC

d_call: -
j_call: TRBJ1-5
v_call: TRBV19
clone_size: -
cdr3_aa: CASSIGQEVRPQHF
cdr3_nt: TGTGCCAGTAGTATAGGGCAGGAGGTTAGGCCCCAGCATTTT

d_call: -
j_call: TRBJ1-1
v_call: TRBV7-8
clone_size: few
cdr3_aa: CASSTRQGPPGAFF
cdr3_nt: TGTGCCAGCAGCACCCGCCAGGGGCCGCCGGGGGCTTTCTTT

d_call: TRBD1
j_call: TRBJ1-1
v_call: TRBV28
clone_size: -
cdr3_aa: CASSPRTGGYTEAFF
cdr3_nt: TGTGCCAGCAGTCCAAGGACAGGGGGCTACACTGAAGCTTTCTTT

d_call: -
j_call: TRBJ2-5
v_call: TRBV2
clone_size: once
cdr3_aa: CATRPWAQETQYF
cdr3_nt: TGTGCCACCAGGCCATGGGCACAAGAGACCCAGTACTTC

d_call: -
j_call: TRBJ1-1
v_call: TRBV7-9
clone_size: -
cdr3_aa: CASRLDGESTEAFF
cdr3_nt: TGTGCCAGCAGGTTGGACGGGGAGAGCACTGAAGCTTTCTTT

d_call: -
j_call: TRBJ1-6
v_call: TRBV10-3
clone_size: -
cdr3_aa: CAISESWGGVDNSPLHF
cdr3_nt: TGTGCCATCAGTGAGTCGTGGGGCGGAGTTGATAATTCACCCCTCCACTTT

d_call: TRBD2
j_call: TRBJ2-1
v_call: TRBV10-3
clone_size: -
cdr3_aa: CASGTSGSRYNEQFF
cdr3_nt: TGTGCCTCTGGGACTAGCGGGAGTAGGTACAATGAGCAGTTCTTC

d_call: -
j_call: TRBJ2-7
v_call: TRBV7-2
clone_size: once
cdr3_aa: CASSSGRDGGYF
cdr3_nt: TGTGCCAGCAGTTCGGGGCGGGACGGAGGATACTTC